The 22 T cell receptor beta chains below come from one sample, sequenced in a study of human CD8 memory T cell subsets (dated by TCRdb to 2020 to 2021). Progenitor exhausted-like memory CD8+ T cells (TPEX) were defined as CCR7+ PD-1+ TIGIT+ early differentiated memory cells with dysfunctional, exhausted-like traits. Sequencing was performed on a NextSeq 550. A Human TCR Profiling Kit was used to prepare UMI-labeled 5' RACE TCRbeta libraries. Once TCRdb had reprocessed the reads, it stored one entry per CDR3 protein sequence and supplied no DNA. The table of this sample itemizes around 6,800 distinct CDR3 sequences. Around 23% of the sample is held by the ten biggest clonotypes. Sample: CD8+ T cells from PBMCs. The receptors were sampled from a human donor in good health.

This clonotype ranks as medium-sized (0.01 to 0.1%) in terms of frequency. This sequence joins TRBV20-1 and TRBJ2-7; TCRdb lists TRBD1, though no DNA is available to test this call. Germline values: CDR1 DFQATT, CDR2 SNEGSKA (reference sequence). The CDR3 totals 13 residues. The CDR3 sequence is CSARGHTGYEQYF.

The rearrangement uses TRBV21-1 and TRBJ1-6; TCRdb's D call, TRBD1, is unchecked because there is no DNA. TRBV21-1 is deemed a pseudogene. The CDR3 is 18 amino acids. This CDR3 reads CASSKERGASSYNSPLHF.

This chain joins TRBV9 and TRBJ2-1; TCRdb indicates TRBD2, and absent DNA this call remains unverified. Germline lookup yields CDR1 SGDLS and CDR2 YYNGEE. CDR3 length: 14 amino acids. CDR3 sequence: CASSYGTTWYEQFF.

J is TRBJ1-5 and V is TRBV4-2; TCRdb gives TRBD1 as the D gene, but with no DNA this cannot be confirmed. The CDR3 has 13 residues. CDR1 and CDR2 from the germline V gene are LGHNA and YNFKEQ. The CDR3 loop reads CASSPGGNQPQHF.

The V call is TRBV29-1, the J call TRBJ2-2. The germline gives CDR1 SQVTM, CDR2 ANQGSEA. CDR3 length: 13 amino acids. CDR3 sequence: CSVWSANTGELFF.

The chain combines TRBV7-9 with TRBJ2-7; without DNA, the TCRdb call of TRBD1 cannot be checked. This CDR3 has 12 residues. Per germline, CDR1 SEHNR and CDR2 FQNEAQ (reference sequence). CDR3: CASSLSWEEQYF.

CDR3 in amino acids: CASSPRTSAPPGNEQFF. The rearrangement joins TRBV18 to TRBJ2-1; lacking DNA, the TRBD1 call made by TCRdb goes unchecked. Germline-derived CDR1 and CDR2 are KGHSH and LQKENI. This CDR3 has 17 amino acids.

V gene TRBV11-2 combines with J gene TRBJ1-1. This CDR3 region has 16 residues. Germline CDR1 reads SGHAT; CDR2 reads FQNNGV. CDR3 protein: CASSLVRLGGLTEAFF.

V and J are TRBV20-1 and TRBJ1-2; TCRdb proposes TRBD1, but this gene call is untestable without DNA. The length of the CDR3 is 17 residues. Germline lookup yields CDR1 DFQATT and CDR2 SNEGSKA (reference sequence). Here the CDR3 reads CSASSFDSRRTIYGYTF.

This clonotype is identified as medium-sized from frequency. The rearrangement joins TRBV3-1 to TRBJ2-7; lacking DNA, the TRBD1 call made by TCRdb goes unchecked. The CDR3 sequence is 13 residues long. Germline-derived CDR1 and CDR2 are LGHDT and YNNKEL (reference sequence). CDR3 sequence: CASSQAGVGEQYF.

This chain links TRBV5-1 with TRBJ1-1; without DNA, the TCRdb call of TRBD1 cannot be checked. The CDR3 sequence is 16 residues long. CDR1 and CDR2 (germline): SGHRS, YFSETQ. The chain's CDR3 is CASSSQRTGLNTEAFF.

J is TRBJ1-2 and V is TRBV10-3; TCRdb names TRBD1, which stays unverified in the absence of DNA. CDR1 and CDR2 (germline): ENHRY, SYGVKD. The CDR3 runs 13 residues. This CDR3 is CAISDRVDYGYTF.

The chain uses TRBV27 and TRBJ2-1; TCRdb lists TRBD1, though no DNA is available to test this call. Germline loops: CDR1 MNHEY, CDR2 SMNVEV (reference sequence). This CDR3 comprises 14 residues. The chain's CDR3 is CASSLGQRHNEQFF.

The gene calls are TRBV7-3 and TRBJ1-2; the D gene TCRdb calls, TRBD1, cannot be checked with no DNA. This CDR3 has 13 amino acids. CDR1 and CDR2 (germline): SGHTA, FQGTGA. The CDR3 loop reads CASSFVGAEGYTF. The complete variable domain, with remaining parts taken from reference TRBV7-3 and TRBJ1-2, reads GAGVSQTPSNKVTEKGKYVELRCDPISGHTALYWYRQSLGQGPEFLIYFQGTGAADDSGLPNDRFFAVRPEGSVSTLKIQRTERGDSAVYLCASSFVGAEGYTFGSGTRLTVV.

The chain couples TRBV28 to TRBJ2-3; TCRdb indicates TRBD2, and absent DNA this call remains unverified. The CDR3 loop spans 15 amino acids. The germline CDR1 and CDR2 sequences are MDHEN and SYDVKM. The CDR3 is CASSLLGLANDAQYF.

CDR3 in amino acids: CSANSPAGRVETQYF. The J gene is TRBJ2-5, the V gene TRBV20-1; TCRdb selects TRBD2, and the lack of DNA leaves this call unchecked. The CDR3 has 15 amino acids. Germline-derived CDR1 and CDR2 are DFQATT and SNEGSKA (reference sequence).

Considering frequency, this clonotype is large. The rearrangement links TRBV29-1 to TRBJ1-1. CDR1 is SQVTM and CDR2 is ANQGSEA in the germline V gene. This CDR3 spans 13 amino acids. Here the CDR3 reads CSVDRLGNTEAFF.

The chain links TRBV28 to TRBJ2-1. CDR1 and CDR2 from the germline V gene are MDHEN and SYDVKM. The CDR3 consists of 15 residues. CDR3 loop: CASSFQVSPYNEQFF.

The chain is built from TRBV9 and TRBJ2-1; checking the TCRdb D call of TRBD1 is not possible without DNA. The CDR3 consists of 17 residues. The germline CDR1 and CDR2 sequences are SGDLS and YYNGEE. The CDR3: CASSDNLAAGDYNEQFF.

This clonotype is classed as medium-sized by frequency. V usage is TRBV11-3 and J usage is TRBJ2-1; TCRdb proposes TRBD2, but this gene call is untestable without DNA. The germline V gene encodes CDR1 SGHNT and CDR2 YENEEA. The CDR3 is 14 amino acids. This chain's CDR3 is CASSESGRSFEQFF.

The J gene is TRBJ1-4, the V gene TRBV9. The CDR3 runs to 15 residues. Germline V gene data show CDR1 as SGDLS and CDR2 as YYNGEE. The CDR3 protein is CASSVAGGGNEKLFF. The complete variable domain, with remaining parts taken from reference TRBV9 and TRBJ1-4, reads DSGVTQTPKHLITATGQRVTLRCSPRSGDLSVYWYQQSLDQGLQFLIQYYNGEERAKGNILERFSAQQFPDLHSELNLSSLELGDSALYFCASSVAGGGNEKLFFGSGTQLSVL.

The CDR3 sequence is CASSPRIEGLGQPQHF. The chain employs TRBV21-1 and TRBJ1-5; TCRdb picks TRBD1, but there is no DNA to check that call. TRBV21-1 is described as a pseudogene. The CDR3 is 16 residues long.